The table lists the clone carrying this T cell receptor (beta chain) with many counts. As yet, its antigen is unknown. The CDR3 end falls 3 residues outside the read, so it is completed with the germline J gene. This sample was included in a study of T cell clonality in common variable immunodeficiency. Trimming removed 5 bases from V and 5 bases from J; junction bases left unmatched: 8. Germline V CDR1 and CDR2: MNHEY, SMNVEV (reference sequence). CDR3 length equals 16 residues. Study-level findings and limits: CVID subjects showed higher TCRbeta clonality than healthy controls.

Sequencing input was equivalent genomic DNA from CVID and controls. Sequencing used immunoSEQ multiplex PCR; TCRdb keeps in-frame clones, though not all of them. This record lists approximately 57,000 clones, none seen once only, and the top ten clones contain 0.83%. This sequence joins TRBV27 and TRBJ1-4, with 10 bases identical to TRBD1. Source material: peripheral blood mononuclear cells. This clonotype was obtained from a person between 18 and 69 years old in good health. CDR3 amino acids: CASSPRQGAANEKLFF. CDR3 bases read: TGTGCCAGCAGTCCCCGACAGGGGGCGGCAAATGAAAAA.